The source of this T cell receptor beta chain is a study of cytomegalovirus exposure and HLA in healthy donors. As for this clone: Its antigen is still unknown.

Sequencing was performed with immunoSEQ multiplex PCR; in TCRdb, only in-frame clones are kept and a portion is missing. The data hold 75,000 to 95,000 clones, with 96% observed a single time. The CDR3 covers 13 residues. With 4 bases clipped from V and 13 bases from J, the junction kept 10 bases outside the gene matches. Germline V gene lookup returns CDR1 SGHRS and CDR2 YFSETQ. General study points: Cytomegalovirus-associated TCR beta chains were listed, numbering some 170. According to a subsequent analysis, TCR clusters identified in the first cohort showed a tendency to co-occur across the roughly 120 validation repertoires. Most TCRs appeared rarely, but some public TCRs recurred in many donors.

The approximately 120-subject validation cohort, separate from the roughly 670-subject first cohort, included the donors. The genes are TRBV5-1 and TRBJ1-2; 10 bases agree with TRBD1. The sample taken for sequencing was PBMCs. This TCR was sampled from a man younger than 35 in good health and CMV-seronegative. CDR3 residues: CASSDTGTGVCTF. Written as DNA, the CDR3 is TGCGCCAGCAGCGATACCGGGACAGGGGTTTGCACCTTC.